The 22 T cell receptor beta chains below were found in one sample sequenced in a study of blood T cell repertoires in COVID-19. Profiled with immunoSEQ multiplex PCR; TCRdb holds only in-frame clones, not every one. The table lists fewer than 400,000 clones, about 85% of them singletons. The sequencing input was PBMCs or T cells enriched from blood (not recorded which). Every receptor here comes from a woman in her 30s who had been exposed to COVID-19.

This clone was recorded only once. This chain joins TRBV7-2 and TRBJ1-2; 11 nucleotides align to TRBD1. Germline values: CDR1 SGHTA, CDR2 FQGNSA. The trim removed 3 bases at V and 5 bases at J, leaving 5 bases unmatched. The CDR3 is made up of 15 amino acids. The CDR3 sequence is CASSLDRGLGYGYTF. In nucleotides, the CDR3 is TGTGCCAGCAGCTTGGACAGGGGGCTTGGGTATGGCTACACCTTC.

This sequence joins TRBV27 and TRBJ1-1, with 11 nucleotides matching TRBD1. The CDR3 sequence is 15 residues long. Germline CDR1 and CDR2: MNHEY and SMNVEV (reference sequence). J lost 10 bases, V lost 4 bases, and 11 bases had no gene match. DNA of the CDR3: TGTGCCAGCAGTTCCTCGCCCACGGACAGGGGGCTAGCTTTCTTT. Encoded protein: CASSSSPTDRGLAFF.

The chain links TRBV10-2 to TRBJ1-2, with unresolved D. The CDR3 contains 16 residues. V was trimmed by 0 bases and J by 0 bases, leaving 11 bases between them. Germline CDR1 and CDR2: WSHSY and SAAADI. CDR3 in amino acids: CASSESVGTTNYGYTF. In DNA, the CDR3 is TGCGCCAGCAGTGAGTCGGTGGGTACTACTAACTATGGCTACACCTTC.

The chain has TRBV7-9 and TRBJ1-4; possibly TRBD1 for D (6 bases). V lost 4 bases and J lost 2, with 17 bases in between. Germline V gene data show CDR1 as SEHNR and CDR2 as FQNEAQ (reference sequence). CDR3 length: 17 amino acids. CDR3 DNA sequence: TGTGCCAGCAGCTCCCTCGAACAGGGATGGACTAATGAAAAACTGTTTTTT. This codes for CASSSLEQGWTNEKLFF.

The chain has TRBV27 and TRBJ2-7; TRBD2 matches at 11 bases. V was clipped by 2 bases and J by 2 bases; unmatched bases: 11. This CDR3 has 18 residues. CDR1 and CDR2 (germline): MNHEY, SMNVEV (reference sequence). CDR3 in amino acids: CASSLLPGTSGFPYEQYF. The CDR3 nucleotides read TGTGCCAGCAGTTTACTACCCGGGACTAGCGGTTTTCCCTACGAGCAGTACTTC.

This clone appeared a single time. J is TRBJ1-4 and V is TRBV6-5, with 10 bases fitting TRBD1. Germline CDR1 reads MNHEY; CDR2 reads SVGAGI. The CDR3 has 15 residues. Trimming at V came to 6 bases and at J to 6 bases, leaving 7 bases not matched to a gene. CDR3 sequence (DNA): TGTGCCAGCAGGACGACAGGGGGCTCTCATGAAAAACTGTTTTTT. It encodes CASRTTGGSHEKLFF.

This chain connects TRBV4-1 to TRBJ2-5, with 8 bases fitting TRBD2. The CDR3 runs to 17 residues. V gave up 4 bases and J gave up 1 base; unmatched junction bases: 11. From germline, CDR1 is MGHRA and CDR2 YSYEKL. The CDR3 region has the DNA TGCGCCAGCAGCCCTGGGGCCGCGGGAGGCGTCCAAGAGACCCAGTACTTC. Encoded protein: CASSPGAAGGVQETQYF.

The V gene is TRBV4-3, the J gene TRBJ2-7; 9 bases line up with TRBD1. Germline V gene data show CDR1 as LGHNA and CDR2 as YSLEER. The CDR3 sequence is 17 residues long. J lost 2 bases, V lost 6 bases, and 14 bases had no gene match. CDR3 DNA sequence: TGCGCCAGCAGTCACTCCCCGGGACAGGGAGCCCCCTACGAGCAGTACTTC. It yields the protein CASSHSPGQGAPYEQYF.

This clone was observed a few times. The rearrangement joins TRBV7-3 to TRBJ1-6; D is possibly TRBD1 (5 bases). The CDR3 is made up of 15 amino acids. Per the germline V gene, CDR1 is SGHTA and CDR2 is FQGTGA. With 4 bases removed from V and 9 bases from J, the gap between germline ends came to 16 bases. CDR3 bases: TGTGCCAGCAGCTCAGATACAGGATCCGCTTCACCCCTCCACTTT. Amino acids: CASSSDTGSASPLHF.

The chain carries TRBV6-5 and TRBJ1-1; 7 nucleotides match TRBD1. V was pared by 11 bases and J by 1 base, with 13 bases of the junction left unmatched. This CDR3 has 15 residues. CDR1 and CDR2 from the germline V gene are MNHEY and SVGAGI. The CDR3 loop reads CAGRDRVAGNTEAFF. The DNA of the CDR3 is TGTGCCGGCCGAGACAGGGTAGCAGGGAACACTGAAGCTTTCTTT.

V gene TRBV30 combines with J gene TRBJ1-4; TRBD1 might be the D (5 bases). With 1 base removed from V and 8 bases from J, the gap between germline ends came to 17 bases. CDR3 length: 15 amino acids. Per the germline V gene, CDR1 is GTSNPN and CDR2 is SVGIG (reference sequence). The CDR3 is CAWSAVSTVVEKLFF. The CDR3 nucleotides read TGTGCCTGGAGTGCGGTCTCGACAGTCGTAGAAAAACTGTTTTTT.

This chain links TRBV18 with TRBJ1-4; 7 bases fit TRBD1. CDR3 length equals 15 residues. V was clipped by 1 base and J by 2 bases; unmatched bases: 1. CDR1 is KGHSH, CDR2 LQKENI, per germline. CDR3 DNA: TGTGCCAGCTCACCACTACAGGGGACTAATGAAAAACTGTTTTTT. The encoded protein is CASSPLQGTNEKLFF.

The chain employs TRBV5-6 and TRBJ1-1; D possibly corresponds to TRBD1 (5 bases). Germline CDR1 reads SGHDT; CDR2 reads YYEEEE. CDR3 size: 15 residues. Trimming removed 4 bases at V and 4 bases at J, with 17 bases between. The CDR3 sequence is CASSNLSGLSTEAFF. The CDR3 coding sequence is TGTGCCAGCAGCAATCTTTCGGGACTCAGCACTGAAGCTTTCTTT.

V is TRBV5-1 and J is TRBJ1-1; 7 positions agree with TRBD1. CDR3 size: 15 residues. Trimming at V came to 1 base and at J to 1 base, leaving 4 bases not matched to a gene. Per germline, CDR1 SGHRS and CDR2 YFSETQ. In DNA, the CDR3 is TGCGCCAGCAGCTTGTACGGACAGGCGAACACTGAAGCTTTCTTT. It is translated as CASSLYGQANTEAFF.

This chain uses TRBV5-4 with TRBJ2-6, with D tentatively TRBD2 (5 bases). Per the germline V gene, CDR1 is SGHNT and CDR2 is YYREEE (reference sequence). There are 15 residues in the CDR3. V was trimmed by 0 bases and J by 2 bases, leaving 6 bases between them. DNA for the CDR3: TGTGCCAGCAGCTTGGGAGGGCCTGGGGCCAACGTCCTGACTTTC. It translates to CASSLGGPGANVLTF.

This chain uses TRBV7-9 with TRBJ1-6; maybe TRBD1 (5 bases). CDR1 and CDR2 from the germline V gene are SEHNR and FQNEAQ (reference sequence). V lost 6 bases to trimming and J lost 7 bases, with 7 bases between them. The CDR3 is 12 residues long. The CDR3 sequence is CASSRGNSPLHF. As DNA, the CDR3 is TGTGCCAGCAGTCGGGGGAATTCACCCCTCCACTTT.

The chain is built from TRBV7-8 and TRBJ1-1; 9 nucleotides align to TRBD1. This CDR3 spans 14 amino acids. Germline V CDR1 and CDR2: SGHVS, FQNEAQ. The V and J ends lost 4 bases and 4 bases, in that order; junction bases with no gene match: 4. The CDR3 loop is CASSWDRVFTEAFF. The CDR3 nucleotides read TGTGCCAGCAGCTGGGACAGGGTGTTCACTGAAGCTTTCTTT.

The CDR3 region is CAWRPPLLGGTYEQYF. The DNA of the CDR3 is TGTGCCTGGAGGCCCCCCCTCTTGGGGGGTACCTACGAGCAGTACTTC. The chain recombines TRBV30 with TRBJ2-7, with D perhaps TRBD2 (6 bases). V lost 3 bases to trimming and J lost 2 bases, with 20 bases between them. This CDR3 spans 16 amino acids. Germline loops: CDR1 GTSNPN, CDR2 SVGIG (reference sequence).

The V gene is TRBV21-1, the J gene TRBJ1-2; the listed D gene, TRBD1, was not tested against the DNA. TRBV21-1 is labeled a pseudogene. CDR3 length: 12 residues. For the CDR3, the DNA is TGTGCCAGAACAGGGGATGACTATGGCTACACCTTC. The encoded protein is CARTGDDYGYTF.

The chain carries TRBV11-1 and TRBJ2-7, with 7 bases fitting TRBD2. The CDR3 spans 16 residues. Trimming took 1 base from V and 1 from J; bases not matched to a gene: 7. Per the germline V gene, CDR1 is SGHAT and CDR2 is FQDESV (reference sequence). The CDR3 sequence is CASSLVGGSRSYEQYF. Written as DNA, the CDR3 is TGTGCCAGCAGCTTAGTCGGCGGGAGCAGGTCCTACGAGCAGTACTTC.

The chain carries TRBV7-9 and TRBJ1-6; D remains ambiguous. Trimming stripped 6 bases from V and 8 bases from J, with 11 bases between. The CDR3 loop spans 13 amino acids. The germline CDR1 and CDR2 sequences are SEHNR and FQNEAQ (reference sequence). For the CDR3, the DNA is TGTGCCAGCAGGAGATTTGTGGATTCACCCCTCCACTTT. Protein: CASRRFVDSPLHF. Combining the CDR3 with reference TRBV7-9 and TRBJ1-6 gives the whole variable domain DTGVSQNPRHKITKRGQNVTFRCDPISEHNRLYWYRQTLGQGPEFLTYFQNEAQLEKSRLLSDRFSAERPKGSFSTLEIQRTEQGDSAMYLCASRRFVDSPLHFGNGTRLTVT.

The V call is TRBV12-5, the J call TRBJ1-1; D gene unclear. The V gene's germline CDR1 is LGHNT and CDR2 FRNRAP. CDR3 length equals 13 residues. The V end lost 1 base, the J end lost 0 bases, and 3 bases lay between the germline ends. In DNA form, the CDR3 reads TGTGCTAGTGGTTTGGCCGTGAACACTGAAGCTTTCTTT. Translation gives CASGLAVNTEAFF.